This TCR beta chain was sequenced in a study of OX40 agonist ivuxolimab in advanced cancers. Study background: Dose-escalation patients' cancers were hepatocellular carcinoma, melanoma, renal cell or head and neck cancer. Those enrolled were around 87% male, with a mean age of around 60 years and ages from about 20 to 80. Partial response was recorded in three patients: one hepatocellular carcinoma and two cutaneous melanoma cases. General study results and limits: The antigens recognized by the expanded peripheral T cells, that is their antigen specificity, were not determined.

Germline loops: CDR1 MNHEY, CDR2 SVGAGI. V gave up 7 bases and J gave up 7 bases, with 8 bases separating them. The CDR3 sequence is 11 residues long. Assay: immunoSEQ multiplex PCR; the TCRdb copy retains only in-frame clones and omits some. The data hold more than 40,000 clones, with 70% to 80% observed a single time. Worth noting for this clone: Its antigen is not known.

Sequenced material: CD4+ or CD8+ T cells sorted from blood, taken in a trial of the OX40 agonist ivuxolimab. The chain couples TRBV6-5 to TRBJ2-1; D unclear. The receptor was isolated from an adult with an advanced solid tumor such as melanoma, head and neck, liver or kidney cancer. CDR3 bases: TGTGCCAGCAAGTCGCGGAATGAGCAGTTCTTC. Translated: CASKSRNEQFF.